Below are 15 T cell receptor beta chains sequenced from a single sample in a study of graft-versus-host responses after intestinal transplantation (dated by TCRdb to the early 2020s). Interpreted using the paper, the time point label stands for: cells obtained before transplantation from donor or recipient. Receptors were amplified or captured by the immunoSEQ multiplex PCR assay. The table comes from immuneACCESS by way of TCRdb, which keeps in-frame sequences with V and J called. Part of the clones is missing from these tables; in studies checked, under half for an unresolved V gene and the rest for unknown reasons. This sample comprises some 140,000 clones, approximately 90% of them detected only once. The leading ten clones occupy approximately 0.17% of the sample. The antigens for these receptors are not known. The sequencing used unstimulated CD4+ T cells sorted from spleen or lymph node cells, collected before intestinal transplant. The receptors derive from a human donor who received an intestinal transplant.

The V call is TRBV6-1, the J call TRBJ1-1, with a weak D call TRBD1 (6 bases). CDR1 MNHNS and CDR2 SASEGT come from the germline V gene. V was pared by 8 bases and J by 7 bases, with 20 bases between. This CDR3 contains 14 residues. CDR3 in DNA: TGTGCCAGCCAGAAAACGGGGGGGGCTTATGAAGCTTTCTTT. Its translation: CASQKTGGAYEAFF.

The chain combines TRBV28 with TRBJ1-5; D is ambiguous. V shed 7 bases and J shed 8 bases, with 21 bases lying between them. Germline loops: CDR1 MDHEN, CDR2 SYDVKM. The CDR3 is 15 amino acids. CDR3 DNA: TGTGCCAGCACCGTAGGGCACATAGGGAGAAAGCCCCAGCATTTT. Its translation: CASTVGHIGRKPQHF. The variable domain in full, completed from reference TRBV28 and TRBJ1-5, reads DVKVTQSSRYLVKRTGEKVFLECVQDMDHENMFWYRQDPGLGLRLIYFSYDVKMKEKGDIPEGYSVSREKKERFSLILESASTNQTSMYLCASTVGHIGRKPQHFGDGTRLSIL.

J is TRBJ1-2 and V is TRBV10-3; D gene ambiguous. The V gene lost 10 bases and the J gene lost 8 bases, with 20 bases spanning the gap. The germline CDR1 and CDR2 sequences are ENHRY and SYGVKD. The CDR3 has 13 amino acids. CDR3 coding DNA: TGTGCCACCTCCGGGCTTTTAGACCCGGGCTACACCTTC. The encoded protein is CATSGLLDPGYTF.

The chain joins TRBV6-5 to TRBJ1-5, with D unresolved. From germline, CDR1 is MNHEY and CDR2 SVGAGI. The CDR3 has 13 amino acids. Trimming took 2 bases from V and 4 from J, leaving 6 bases between them. The CDR3 DNA follows: TGTGCCAGCAGTTACGGCCTAAATCAGCCCCAGCATTTT. Protein product: CASSYGLNQPQHF.

The chain recombines TRBV4-1 with TRBJ2-1, with D tentatively TRBD1 (5 bases). Germline V CDR1 and CDR2: MGHRA, YSYEKL. CDR3 length: 13 amino acids. V lost 4 bases, J lost 10 bases, and 14 bases lay in between. The CDR3 coding sequence is TGCGCCAGCAGCCCCGGTGGGGCTCGGGAGCAGTTCTTC. Translating gives CASSPGGAREQFF.

This chain connects TRBV13 to TRBJ2-3; perhaps D is TRBD1 or TRBD2 (5 bases each). This CDR3 has 13 amino acids. The V end lost 5 bases, the J end lost 6 bases, and 12 bases lay between the germline ends. Looked up from germline, CDR1 is PRHDT and CDR2 is FYEKMQ (reference sequence). This CDR3 reads CASSRRGVDTQYF. The CDR3 region has the DNA TGTGCCAGCAGCCGTCGAGGGGTGGATACGCAGTATTTT.

The chain is built from TRBV2 and TRBJ1-5; D remains unclear. This CDR3 comprises 13 residues. Germline-derived CDR1 and CDR2 are SNHLY and FYNNEI. The V end was cut by 5 bases, the J end by 7 bases, with 12 bases between. The CDR3 reads CASSTESQQPQHF. CDR3 DNA sequence: TGTGCCAGCAGTACCGAGTCCCAGCAGCCCCAGCATTTT.

V and J are TRBV10-2 and TRBJ1-1, with D hard to call. The germline V and J ends were trimmed by 2 bases and 2 bases, with 12 bases remaining between them. The CDR3 contains 15 residues. Germline values: CDR1 WSHSY, CDR2 SAAADI. The CDR3 DNA is TGCGCCAGCAGTGAGCATTCACGGAGTAACACTGAAGCTTTCTTT. Encoded protein: CASSEHSRSNTEAFF.

The rearrangement links TRBV5-1 to TRBJ2-5, with 11 positions matching TRBD2. Germline V gene sequence: CDR1 SGHRS, CDR2 YFSETQ. With 3 bases clipped from V and 4 bases from J, the junction kept 2 bases outside the gene matches. The CDR3 consists of 14 residues. CDR3 nucleotides: TGCGCCAGCAGCTCCGGGACTAGCGGAGAGACCCAGTACTTC. Its protein product is CASSSGTSGETQYF.

This chain joins TRBV19 and TRBJ1-1; D might be TRBD1 (6 bases). Germline loops: CDR1 LNHDA, CDR2 SQIVND (reference sequence). The CDR3 extends over 13 amino acids. Trimming took 6 bases from V and 4 from J, leaving 12 bases between them. CDR3 region: CASSRTGITEAFF. DNA for the CDR3: TGTGCCAGTAGCCGAACAGGGATCACTGAAGCTTTCTTT.

V usage is TRBV7-3 and J usage is TRBJ2-5; D unclear. With 1 base removed from V and 4 bases from J, the gap between germline ends came to 13 bases. This CDR3 spans 15 amino acids. CDR1 is SGHTA, CDR2 FQGTGA, per germline. The CDR3 nucleotides read TGTGCCAGCAGCTTAATGGCCAGCCCGGGAGAGACCCAGTACTTC. Translated: CASSLMASPGETQYF.

The gene calls are TRBV27 and TRBJ2-7; possibly TRBD2 for D (7 bases). V lost 2 bases to trimming and J lost 3 bases, with 11 bases between them. The CDR3 is made up of 14 amino acids. Germline loops: CDR1 MNHEY, CDR2 SMNVEV (reference sequence). The CDR3: CASSLVRGGYEQYF. CDR3 coding DNA: TGTGCCAGCAGTTTAGTAAGGGGGGGCTACGAGCAGTACTTC.

The rearrangement joins TRBV13 to TRBJ2-1; TRBD2 agrees at 11 bases. The CDR3 sequence is 15 residues long. V was pared by 5 bases and J by 4 bases, with 4 bases of the junction left unmatched. Looked up from germline, CDR1 is PRHDT and CDR2 is FYEKMQ (reference sequence). The CDR3, as DNA: TGTGCCAGCAGCGCTAGCGGGGGGTGGTACAATGAGCAGTTCTTC. Translated, it gives CASSASGGWYNEQFF. Full variable domain (remainder filled in from reference TRBV13 and TRBJ2-1): AAGVIQSPRHLIKEKRETATLKCYPIPRHDTVYWYQQGPGQDPQFLISFYEKMQSDKGSIPDRFSAQQFSDYHSELNMSSLELGDSALYFCASSASGGWYNEQFFGPGTRLTVL.

The CDR3 DNA reads as TGCGCCAGCAGCCAAGAAGGAACGCGAGCTAACTATGGCTACACCTTC. This sequence encodes CASSQEGTRANYGYTF. The chain recombines TRBV4-1 with TRBJ1-2; unclear D gene. CDR1 is MGHRA, CDR2 YSYEKL, per germline. Trimming pared 0 bases from V and 0 bases from J, leaving 11 bases between. The CDR3 is made up of 16 amino acids.

The chain employs TRBV12-5 and TRBJ1-4; 10 bases are a match to TRBD1. The CDR3 covers 18 residues. CDR1 LGHNT and CDR2 FRNRAP come from the germline V gene. With V trimmed by 6 bases and J by 3 bases, 13 bases remained unmatched. The CDR3 spells CASGRQGASPSANEKLFF. CDR3 sequence (DNA): TGTGCTAGTGGACGACAGGGGGCATCCCCGTCAGCTAATGAAAAACTGTTTTTT.